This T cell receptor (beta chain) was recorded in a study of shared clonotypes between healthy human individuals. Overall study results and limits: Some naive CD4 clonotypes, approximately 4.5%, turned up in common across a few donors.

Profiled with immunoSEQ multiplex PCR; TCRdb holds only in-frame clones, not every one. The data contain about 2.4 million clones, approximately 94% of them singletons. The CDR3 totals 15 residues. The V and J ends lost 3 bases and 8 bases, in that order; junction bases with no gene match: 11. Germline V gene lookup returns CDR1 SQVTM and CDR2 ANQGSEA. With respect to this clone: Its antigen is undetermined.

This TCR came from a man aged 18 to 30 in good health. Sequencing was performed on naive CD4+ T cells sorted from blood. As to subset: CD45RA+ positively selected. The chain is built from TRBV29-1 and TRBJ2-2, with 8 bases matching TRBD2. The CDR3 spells CSVDTGTRTAGELFF. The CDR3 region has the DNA TGCAGCGTTGACACCGGGACTAGGACTGCGGGGGAGCTGTTTTTT.